This entry describes one TCR beta chain. This clonotype was counted many times. What antigen it recognizes has not been identified. No base quality information exists; no much larger clone differs at one position. Interpreted using the paper, the time point label stands for: newly diagnosed GD, antithyroid drugs for less than 3 months. RNA was extracted from PBMCs in TRIzol for both TCR sequencing and RNA sequencing. The diagnosis of Graves' disease followed American Thyroid Association guidelines. Patients were recruited from an endocrinology department in Xi'an, China. Each patient gave approximately 10 milliliters of peripheral blood, collected in an EDTA anticoagulant tube. Ficoll Paque Plus density gradient separation was used to isolate PBMCs, and no further T cell sorting was performed. An Agilent 2100 Bioanalyzer and agarose gel were used to check RNA quality, while a NanoDrop 2000 measured RNA concentration.

Libraries were built with multiplex PCR. The listed sequencing device is Illumina HiSeq 4000. CDR3 regions were amplified by Arm-PCR with iRepertoire HTBI primers to construct TCR beta libraries. Gel purification was performed on PCR products prior to sequencing. Per the authors' processing: A total of roughly 67 TRBV and approximately 13 TRBJ segments were identified across samples and were used for gene usage analysis of CDR3 amino acid clonotypes. COPE and FqMerger were used to merge filtered high-quality paired reads into contigs. BLAST was used to align contigs to IMGT TRBV, TRBD and TRBJ reference genes, and CDR3 was defined according to IMGT. Any clonotype with a frequency above 0.1% was counted as a highly expanded clone. Repertoire diversity was measured by Shannon entropy, and V-J evenness by the Gini coefficient. A clonotype was considered public if more than one individual shared it. Clones were called with MiXCR by TCRdb after fastp trimmed the public reads at Q25, and only in-frame beta chains were retained. Rows with a matching CDR3 protein are joined into one entry that keeps the most common DNA and genes. For this entry, the V and J calls and clone size follow TCRdb and not the study's own pipeline. This sample comprises approximately 490,000 distinct CDR3 sequences, 15% to 20% of them detected only once. Of the sample, more than 10% is held by the ten largest clones.

These data originate in a study of regulatory T cells in long-lasting Graves disease (TCRdb year 2021). Regarding the research as a whole: In the newly diagnosed Graves' disease group, patients had been taking antithyroid drugs for less than 3 months. Peripheral blood TCR sequencing and RNA sequencing compared persistent Graves' disease patients with newly diagnosed Graves' disease patients. A total of roughly 33 samples underwent TCR sequencing: some 13 from persistent and around 20 from newly diagnosed Graves' disease patients. The study was registered as a clinical trial and conducted in China. Here is what the overall study found, with its caveats: Sequencing and analysis were restricted to the TCR beta chain. Compared with newly diagnosed patients, persistent Graves' disease patients had lower TCR Shannon entropy and fewer highly expanded clones, which suggests clonal expansion. The authors acknowledged the small sample size as a limitation that may reduce accuracy. A larger number of public clonotypes was shared among persistent patients (about 2,700) than among newly diagnosed patients (about 990). Only peripheral blood was studied, because thyroid tissue, the primary lesion, was inaccessible. TRBV28, TRBJ1-2 and TRBJ2-5 were preferentially used in persistent disease, while TRBV20-1 and TRBJ2-1 were favored in newly diagnosed disease.

Counted from cysteine to phenylalanine, this CDR3 has 13 amino acids. Only the CDR3 DNA is retained, 39 bases long and in frame from the first base. V sheds 5 bases and J sheds 4 bases, leaving 8 bases between their ends. CDR1 SGHNT and CDR2 YENEEA were looked up in the germline V gene. These data were also filed under a second study, of T cells in Graves' hyperthyroidism and ophthalmopathy. As the second paper documents: Stable Graves' hyperthyroidism was defined as no progression to ophthalmopathy during 18 months of follow-up. Hyperthyroidism patients were newly diagnosed, with disease duration under 2 months, and aged 18 to 65 years. The study excluded patients with uncontrolled infections, other autoimmune diseases, pregnancy or lactation. Diagnoses relied on clinical symptoms, serum thyroxine and TRAb, thyroid ultrasound and orbital computed tomography. The TCR CDR3 was subjected to a first round of RT-PCR using the HTBI primer set and the Qiagen OneStep RT-PCR kit. Blood samples also contained most of the expanded thyroid clonotypes (frequency above 0.001), which suggests that blood repertoires may reflect thyroid immune responses. In cross-validation, a model built on a 13 V-J signature told ophthalmopathy apart from stable hyperthyroidism with over 85% sensitivity and around 81% specificity, and in testing the same model reached 80%/75%. In validation, the model predicted progression to ophthalmopathy a median of about 6 months before onset, with approximately 68% sensitivity and about 75% specificity. To identify distinguishing TCR V-J signatures, a discovery cohort of around 100 patients was used, comprising approximately 40 with Graves' ophthalmopathy and around 57 with stable Graves' hyperthyroidism. Prospective prediction of ophthalmopathy was tested in an independent validation cohort consisting of roughly 20 hyperthyroidism patients and more than 15 patients who later progressed to ophthalmopathy. The 100 discovery patients were randomly split 7:3 into training and test sets. Thyroid tissue and blood T-cell repertoires from more than 5 Graves' hyperthyroidism patients were also compared in the study. Once sampling was done, hyperthyroidism patients were given methimazole at a starting dose of 30 mg daily, whereas ophthalmopathy patients were given high-dose intravenous methylprednisolone. A second multiplex PCR round built the libraries, followed by size selection and purification. Sequencing of the libraries was done on an Illumina HiSeq2000 using paired-end 100 bp reads. Raw data were processed with SOAPnuke, discarding reads with adapters, uncalled bases, mean Phred below 15, or no exact constant-primer or identifier match. High-quality paired reads were merged using COPE v1.2.5, and each unique nucleotide sequence was defined as a clonotype. MiTCR v1.1 was used to align clonotypes to the IMGT TRBV, TRBD and TRBJ reference segments. The analysis included only V-J combinations with a frequency above 0.0001, which together covered approximately 99% of the repertoires. A TCS score was defined as the ratio between F50 (clonal expansion) and ExV (chaos), using BLOSUM62-based TCRdist between CDR3 peptides within each V-J. Welch's t-statistics and random forest reduced fewer than 600 V-J features to roughly 13, which were used in a naive Bayes classifier (R e1071). No statistical method was used to fix the sample size in advance, and group allocation was not hidden from the investigators. The paper reports TCR Vbeta CDR3 sequencing of fewer than 150 peripheral blood samples: approximately 41 ophthalmopathy, under 85 hyperthyroidism and 17 progressor patients.

Sequencing used peripheral blood mononuclear cells (PBMCs), obtained at new diagnosis, from a patient treated with antithyroid drugs. The chain employs TRBV11-3 and TRBJ2-2, with no confident D gene call. The receptor's source is a man in his forties or fifties with Graves disease. Donor details come from another sample of the same person, matched by shared clones. Here the CDR3 is given as CASSKGPTGELFF. The DNA reads TGTGCCAGCAGCAAAGGTCCCACCGGGGAGCTGTTTTTT. Full variable domain (CDR3 extended with the reference TRBV11-3 and TRBJ2-2 proteins): EAGVVQSPRYKIIEKKQPVAFWCNPISGHNTLYWYLQNLGQGPELLIRYENEEAVDDSQLPKDRFSAERLKGVDSTLKIQPAELGDSAVYLCASSKGPTGELFFGEGSRLTVL.